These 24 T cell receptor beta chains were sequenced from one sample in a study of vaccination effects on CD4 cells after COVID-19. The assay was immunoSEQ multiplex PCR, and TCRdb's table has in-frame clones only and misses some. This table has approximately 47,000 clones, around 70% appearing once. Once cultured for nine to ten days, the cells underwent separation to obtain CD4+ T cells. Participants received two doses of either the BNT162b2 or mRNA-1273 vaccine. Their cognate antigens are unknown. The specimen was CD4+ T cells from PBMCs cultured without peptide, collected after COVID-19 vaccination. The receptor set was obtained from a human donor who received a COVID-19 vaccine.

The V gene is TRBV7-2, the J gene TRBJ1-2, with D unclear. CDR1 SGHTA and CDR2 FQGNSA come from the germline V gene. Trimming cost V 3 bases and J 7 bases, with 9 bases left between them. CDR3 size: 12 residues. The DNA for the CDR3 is TGTGCCAGCAGCTTTTTCGGAGGTGGCTACACCTTC. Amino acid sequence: CASSFFGGGYTF.

CDR3 sequence: CASSEAPGQGTDTQYF. As DNA, the CDR3 is TGTGCCAGCAGTGAAGCCCCGGGACAGGGTACAGATACGCAGTATTTT. The rearrangement joins TRBV6-1 to TRBJ2-3; 9 bases align to TRBD1. The CDR3 is 16 residues long. J was trimmed by 3 bases and V by 0 bases; bases with no gene match: 4. In germline, CDR1 is MNHNS, CDR2 SASEGT.

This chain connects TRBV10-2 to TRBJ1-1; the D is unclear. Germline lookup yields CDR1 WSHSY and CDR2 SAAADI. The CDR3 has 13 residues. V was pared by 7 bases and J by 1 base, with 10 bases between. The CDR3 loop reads CASILDWNTEAFF. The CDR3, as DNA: TGCGCCAGCATTCTAGACTGGAACACTGAAGCTTTCTTT.

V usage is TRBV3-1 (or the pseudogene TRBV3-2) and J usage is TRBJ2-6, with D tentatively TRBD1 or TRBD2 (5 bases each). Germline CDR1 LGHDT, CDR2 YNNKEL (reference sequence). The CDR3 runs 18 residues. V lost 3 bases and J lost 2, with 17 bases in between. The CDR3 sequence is CASSQGTKVGPGANVLTF. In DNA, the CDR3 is TGTGCCAGCAGCCAGGGGACGAAGGTGGGACCTGGGGCCAACGTCCTGACTTTC.

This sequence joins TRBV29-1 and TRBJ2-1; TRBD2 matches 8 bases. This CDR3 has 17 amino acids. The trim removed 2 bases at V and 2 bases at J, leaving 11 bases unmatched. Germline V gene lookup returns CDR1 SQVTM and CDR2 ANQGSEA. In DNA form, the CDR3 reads TGCAGCGTTGAAATGGGACTAGATATAGTCACCTACAATGAGCAGTTCTTC. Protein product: CSVEMGLDIVTYNEQFF.

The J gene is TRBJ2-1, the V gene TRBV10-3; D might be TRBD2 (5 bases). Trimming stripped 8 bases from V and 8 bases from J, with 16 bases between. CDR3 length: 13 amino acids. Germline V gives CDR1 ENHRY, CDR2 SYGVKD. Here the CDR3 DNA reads TGTGCCATCCAACTAGACGAAAGGTATGAGCAGTTCTTC. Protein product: CAIQLDERYEQFF.

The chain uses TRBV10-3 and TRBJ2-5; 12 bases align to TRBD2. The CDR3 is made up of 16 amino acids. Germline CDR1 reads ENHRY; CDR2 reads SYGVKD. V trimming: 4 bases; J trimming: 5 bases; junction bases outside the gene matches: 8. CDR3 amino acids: CAISGRLAGEFETQYF. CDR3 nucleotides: TGTGCCATCAGTGGCAGACTAGCGGGAGAGTTTGAGACCCAGTACTTC.

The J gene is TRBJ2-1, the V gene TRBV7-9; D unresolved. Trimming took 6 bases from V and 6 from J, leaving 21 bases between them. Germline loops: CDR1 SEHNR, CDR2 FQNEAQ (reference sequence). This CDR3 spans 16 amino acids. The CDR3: CASRPNPVTSPNEQFF. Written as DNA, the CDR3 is TGTGCCAGCAGACCCAACCCAGTGACATCCCCCAATGAGCAGTTCTTC.

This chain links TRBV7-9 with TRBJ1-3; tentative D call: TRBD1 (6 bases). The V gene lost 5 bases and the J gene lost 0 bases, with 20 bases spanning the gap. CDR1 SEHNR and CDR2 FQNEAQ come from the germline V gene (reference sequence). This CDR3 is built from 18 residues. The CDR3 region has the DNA TGTGCCAGCAGCGGGGGAAACAGGGTATTGGGCTCTGGAAACACCATATATTTT. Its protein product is CASSGGNRVLGSGNTIYF.

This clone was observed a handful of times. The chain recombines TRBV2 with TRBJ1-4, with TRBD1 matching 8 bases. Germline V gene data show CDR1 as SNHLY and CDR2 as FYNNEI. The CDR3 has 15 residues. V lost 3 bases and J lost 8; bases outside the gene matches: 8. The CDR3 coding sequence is TGTGCCAGCAGTGATCTGGACAGGGTGAGAGAAAAACTGTTTTTT. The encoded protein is CASSDLDRVREKLFF.

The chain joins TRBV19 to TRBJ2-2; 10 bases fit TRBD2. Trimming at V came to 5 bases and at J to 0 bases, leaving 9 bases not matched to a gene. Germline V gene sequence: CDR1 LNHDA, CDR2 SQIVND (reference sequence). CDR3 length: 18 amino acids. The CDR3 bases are TGTGCCAGTAGTTCCCTACTAGCGGGGTCCGCGAACACCGGGGAGCTGTTTTTT. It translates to CASSSLLAGSANTGELFF.

Here the CDR3 reads CASSSGTGDHQPQHF. CDR3 DNA sequence: TGCGCCAGCAGCTCCGGGACAGGGGACCATCAGCCCCAGCATTTT. The chain joins TRBV4-1 to TRBJ1-5, with 10 bases identical to TRBD1. This CDR3 has 15 residues. Trimming at V came to 5 bases and at J to 5 bases, leaving 6 bases not matched to a gene. Germline loops: CDR1 MGHRA, CDR2 YSYEKL.

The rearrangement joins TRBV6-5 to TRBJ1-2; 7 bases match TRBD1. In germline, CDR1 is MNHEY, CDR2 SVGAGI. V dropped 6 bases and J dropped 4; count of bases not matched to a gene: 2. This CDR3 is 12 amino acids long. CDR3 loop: CASSDRAYGYTF. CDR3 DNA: TGTGCCAGCAGCGACAGGGCCTATGGCTACACCTTC.

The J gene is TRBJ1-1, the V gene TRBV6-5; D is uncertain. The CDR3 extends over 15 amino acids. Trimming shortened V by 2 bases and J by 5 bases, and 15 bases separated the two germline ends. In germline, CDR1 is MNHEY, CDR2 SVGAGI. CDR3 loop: CASSYLPGAKTEAFF. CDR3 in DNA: TGTGCCAGCAGTTACCTTCCGGGCGCGAAGACTGAAGCTTTCTTT.

CDR3 bases: TGTGCCAGCAGTGTCACAGGGGGTAATAATCTCTACGAGCAGTACTTC. Translated: CASSVTGGNNLYEQYF. V usage is TRBV6-1 and J usage is TRBJ2-7, with 8 bases lining up with TRBD1. Germline V gene sequence: CDR1 MNHNS, CDR2 SASEGT. CDR3 length: 16 amino acids. V lost 4 bases, J lost 3 bases, and 11 bases stayed unmatched.

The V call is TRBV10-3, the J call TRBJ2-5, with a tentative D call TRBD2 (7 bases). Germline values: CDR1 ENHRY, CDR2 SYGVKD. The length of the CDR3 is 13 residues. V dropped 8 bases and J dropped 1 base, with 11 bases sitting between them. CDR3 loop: CAIGGGLQETQYF. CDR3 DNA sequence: TGTGCCATCGGGGGGGGCCTCCAAGAGACCCAGTACTTC.

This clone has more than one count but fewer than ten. CDR3 bases: TGTGCCATCAGTGAAGATAAAATCCCGAGACAGGGGATTCTGAGTGGCTACACCTTC. Its translation is CAISEDKIPRQGILSGYTF. This rearrangement joins TRBV10-3 to TRBJ1-2; 8 nucleotides line up with TRBD1. The CDR3 runs 19 residues. V dropped 3 bases and J dropped 7; count of bases not matched to a gene: 22. The V gene's germline CDR1 is ENHRY and CDR2 SYGVKD.

This CDR3 is CASGSGPPDTEAFF. CDR3 in DNA: TGCGCCAGCGGGTCCGGGCCTCCGGACACTGAAGCTTTCTTT. The gene calls are TRBV5-1 and TRBJ1-1; D remains unclear. Germline V gives CDR1 SGHRS, CDR2 YFSETQ. The CDR3 has 14 residues. V lost 7 bases, J lost 3 bases, and 16 bases lay in between.

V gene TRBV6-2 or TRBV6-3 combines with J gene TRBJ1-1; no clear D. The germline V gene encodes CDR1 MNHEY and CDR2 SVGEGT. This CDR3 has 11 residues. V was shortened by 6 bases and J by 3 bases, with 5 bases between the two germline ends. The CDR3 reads CASSWYTEAFF. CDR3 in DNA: TGTGCCAGCAGCTGGTACACTGAAGCTTTCTTT.

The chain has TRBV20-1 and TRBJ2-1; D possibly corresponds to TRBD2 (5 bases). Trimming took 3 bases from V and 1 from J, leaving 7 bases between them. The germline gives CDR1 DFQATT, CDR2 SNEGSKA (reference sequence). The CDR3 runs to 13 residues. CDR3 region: CSASRESYNEQFF. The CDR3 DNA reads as TGCAGTGCTAGTAGGGAGTCCTACAATGAGCAGTTCTTC.

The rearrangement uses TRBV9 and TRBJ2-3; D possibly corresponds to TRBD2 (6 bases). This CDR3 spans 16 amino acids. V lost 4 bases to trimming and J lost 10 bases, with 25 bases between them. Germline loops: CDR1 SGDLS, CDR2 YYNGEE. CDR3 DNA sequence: TGTGCCAGCAGCCCCTTGGGAGGCGCCCCCGGGGAAGCGCAGTATTTT. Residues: CASSPLGGAPGEAQYF.

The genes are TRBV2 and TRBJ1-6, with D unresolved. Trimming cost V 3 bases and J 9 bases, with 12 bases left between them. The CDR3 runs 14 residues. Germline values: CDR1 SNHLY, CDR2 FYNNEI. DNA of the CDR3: TGTGCCAGCAGTGAGACCAGGATCGGTTCACCCCTCCACTTT. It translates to CASSETRIGSPLHF.

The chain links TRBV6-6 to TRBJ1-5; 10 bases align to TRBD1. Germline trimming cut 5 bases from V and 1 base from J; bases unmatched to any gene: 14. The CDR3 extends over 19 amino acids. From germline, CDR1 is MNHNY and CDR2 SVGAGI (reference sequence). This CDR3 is CASSPFSPGQGLSNQPQHF. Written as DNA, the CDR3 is TGTGCCAGCAGTCCGTTCTCACCGGGACAGGGGTTGAGCAATCAGCCCCAGCATTTT.

The DNA of the CDR3 is TGTGCCAGCAGTGAATGGGGTTTGGGAGCTTTCTTT. Translated: CASSEWGLGAFF. V is TRBV6-1 and J is TRBJ1-1; the D is unclear. CDR3 length equals 12 residues. V dropped 2 bases and J dropped 10 bases, with 11 bases sitting between them. The germline CDR1 and CDR2 sequences are MNHNS and SASEGT.